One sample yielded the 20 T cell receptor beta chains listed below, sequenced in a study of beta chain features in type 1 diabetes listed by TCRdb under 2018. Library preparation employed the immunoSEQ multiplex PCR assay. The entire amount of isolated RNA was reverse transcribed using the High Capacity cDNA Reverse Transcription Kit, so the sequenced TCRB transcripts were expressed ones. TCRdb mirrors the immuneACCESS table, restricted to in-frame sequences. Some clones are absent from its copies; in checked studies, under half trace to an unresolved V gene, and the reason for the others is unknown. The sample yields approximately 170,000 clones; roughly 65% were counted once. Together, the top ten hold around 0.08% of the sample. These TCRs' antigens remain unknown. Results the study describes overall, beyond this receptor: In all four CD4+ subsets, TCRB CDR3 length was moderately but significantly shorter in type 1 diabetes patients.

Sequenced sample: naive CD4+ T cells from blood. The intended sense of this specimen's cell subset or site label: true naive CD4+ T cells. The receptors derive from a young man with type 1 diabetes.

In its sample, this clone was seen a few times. CDR3 nucleotide sequence: TGTGCCAGCAGTATTGAGGCCAGGGCCAACGTCCTGACTTTC. It yields the protein CASSIEARANVLTF. The V gene is TRBV2, the J gene TRBJ2-6; D gene ambiguous. Germline values: CDR1 SNHLY, CDR2 FYNNEI. V shed 5 bases and J shed 5 bases, with 10 bases lying between them. CDR3 length: 14 amino acids.

Here the CDR3 reads CASSTTATNTGELFF. For the CDR3, the DNA is TGTGCCAGCTCAACGACAGCGACGAACACCGGGGAGCTGTTTTTT. The rearrangement uses TRBV18 and TRBJ2-2; possible D gene TRBD1, 5 bases. This CDR3 comprises 15 residues. V gave up 5 bases and J gave up 0 bases, with 10 bases separating them. Germline lookup yields CDR1 KGHSH and CDR2 LQKENI.

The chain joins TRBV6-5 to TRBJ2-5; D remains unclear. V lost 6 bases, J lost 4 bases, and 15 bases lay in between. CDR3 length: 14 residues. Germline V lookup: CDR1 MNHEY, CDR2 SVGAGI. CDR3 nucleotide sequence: TGTGCCAGCAGCTATAGCCGATCGGGAGAGACCCAGTACTTC. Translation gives CASSYSRSGETQYF.

CDR3 coding DNA: TGCGCCAGCAGCCTGTCGGGACAGGGGAGGCATGAGCAGTTCTTC. Protein product: CASSLSGQGRHEQFF. The chain uses TRBV4-3 and TRBJ2-1; the match to TRBD1 covers 10 bases. Germline V gene lookup returns CDR1 LGHNA and CDR2 YSLEER. The CDR3 extends over 15 amino acids. Unmatched junction bases numbered 8, after V lost 4 bases and J lost 8 bases.

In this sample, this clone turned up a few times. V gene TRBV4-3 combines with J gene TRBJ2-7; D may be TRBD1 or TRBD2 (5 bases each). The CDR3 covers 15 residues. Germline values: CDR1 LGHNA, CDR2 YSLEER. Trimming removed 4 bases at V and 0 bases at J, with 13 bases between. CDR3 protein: CASSLEGRSSYEQYF. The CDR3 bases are TGCGCCAGCAGCCTAGAGGGACGGAGCTCCTACGAGCAGTACTTC.

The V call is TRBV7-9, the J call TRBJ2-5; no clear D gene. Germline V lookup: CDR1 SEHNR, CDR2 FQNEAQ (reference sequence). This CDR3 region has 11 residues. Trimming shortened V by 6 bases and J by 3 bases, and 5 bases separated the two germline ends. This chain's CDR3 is CASRLEETQYF. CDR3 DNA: TGTGCCAGCAGGTTGGAAGAGACCCAGTACTTC. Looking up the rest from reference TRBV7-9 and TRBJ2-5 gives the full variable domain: DTGVSQNPRHKITKRGQNVTFRCDPISEHNRLYWYRQTLGQGPEFLTYFQNEAQLEKSRLLSDRFSAERPKGSFSTLEIQRTEQGDSAMYLCASRLEETQYFGPGTRLLVL.

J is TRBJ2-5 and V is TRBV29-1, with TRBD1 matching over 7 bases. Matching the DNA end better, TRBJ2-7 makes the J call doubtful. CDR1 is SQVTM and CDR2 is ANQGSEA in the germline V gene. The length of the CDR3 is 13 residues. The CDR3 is CSAGPGGSYEQYF. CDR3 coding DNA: TGCAGCGCCGGGCCAGGGGGCTCCTACGAGCAGTACTTC.

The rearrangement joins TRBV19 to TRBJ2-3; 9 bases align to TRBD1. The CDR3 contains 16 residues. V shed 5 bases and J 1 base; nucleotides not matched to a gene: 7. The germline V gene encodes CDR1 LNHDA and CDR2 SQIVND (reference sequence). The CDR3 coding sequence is TGTGCCAGTAGTCCCCCAGACAGGGGGGGCACAGATACGCAGTATTTT. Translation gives CASSPPDRGGTDTQYF. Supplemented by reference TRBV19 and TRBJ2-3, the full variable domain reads DGGITQSPKYLFRKEGQNVTLSCEQNLNHDAMYWYRQDPGQGLRLIYYSQIVNDFQKGDIAEGYSVSREKKESFPLTVTSAQKNPTAFYLCASSPPDRGGTDTQYFGPGTRLTVL.

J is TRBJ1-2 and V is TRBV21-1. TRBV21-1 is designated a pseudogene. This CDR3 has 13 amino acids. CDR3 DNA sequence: TGTGCCAGCAGCAAGGCCCGCAGGGCGGGAGACACCTTC. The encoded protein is CASSKARRAGDTF.

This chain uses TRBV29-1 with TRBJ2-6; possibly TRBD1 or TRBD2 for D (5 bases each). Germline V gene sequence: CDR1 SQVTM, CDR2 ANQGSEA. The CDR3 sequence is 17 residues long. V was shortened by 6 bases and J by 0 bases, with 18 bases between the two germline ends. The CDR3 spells CSVEAGTGLSGANVLTF. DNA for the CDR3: TGCAGCGTAGAGGCCGGGACGGGCCTCTCTGGGGCCAACGTCCTGACTTTC.

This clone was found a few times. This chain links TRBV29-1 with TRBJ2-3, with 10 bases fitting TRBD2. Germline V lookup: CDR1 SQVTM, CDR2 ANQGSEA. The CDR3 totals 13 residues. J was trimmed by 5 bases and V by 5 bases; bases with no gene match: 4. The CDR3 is CSVSAGGRDTQYF. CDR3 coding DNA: TGCAGCGTTTCAGCGGGGGGGAGAGATACGCAGTATTTT.

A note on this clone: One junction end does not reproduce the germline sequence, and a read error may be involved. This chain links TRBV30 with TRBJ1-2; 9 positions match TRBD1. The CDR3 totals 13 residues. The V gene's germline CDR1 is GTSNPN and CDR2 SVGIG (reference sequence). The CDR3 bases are TGTGCCTGGACACATTCGTGGGACAGGGCCATGTACTTC. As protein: CAWTHSWDRAMYF. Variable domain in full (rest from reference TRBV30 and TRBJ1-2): SQTIHQWPATLVQPVGSPLSLECTVEGTSNPNLYWYRQAAGRGLQLLFYSVGIGQISSEVPQNLSASRPQDRQFILSSKKLLLSDSGFYLCAWTHSWDRAMYFGSGTRLTVV.

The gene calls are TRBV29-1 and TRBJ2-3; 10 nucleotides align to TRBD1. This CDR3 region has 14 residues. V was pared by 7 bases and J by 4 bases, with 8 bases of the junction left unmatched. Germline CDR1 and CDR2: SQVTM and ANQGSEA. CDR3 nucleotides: TGCAGCGGTCGGACAGGGGGTAAAGCAGATACGCAGTATTTT. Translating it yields CSGRTGGKADTQYF.

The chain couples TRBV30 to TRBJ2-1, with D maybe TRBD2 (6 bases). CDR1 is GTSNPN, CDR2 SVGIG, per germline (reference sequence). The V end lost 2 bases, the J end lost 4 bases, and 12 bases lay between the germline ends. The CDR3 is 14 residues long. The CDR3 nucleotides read TGTGCCTGGAGTTTGGGACTGTCTTACAATGAGCAGTTCTTC. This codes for CAWSLGLSYNEQFF.

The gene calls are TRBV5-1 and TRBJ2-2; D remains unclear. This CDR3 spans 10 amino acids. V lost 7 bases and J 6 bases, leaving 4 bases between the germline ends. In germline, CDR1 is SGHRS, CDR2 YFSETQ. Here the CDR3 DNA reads TGCGCCAGCGTCCCCGGGGAGCTGTTTTTT. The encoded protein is CASVPGELFF.

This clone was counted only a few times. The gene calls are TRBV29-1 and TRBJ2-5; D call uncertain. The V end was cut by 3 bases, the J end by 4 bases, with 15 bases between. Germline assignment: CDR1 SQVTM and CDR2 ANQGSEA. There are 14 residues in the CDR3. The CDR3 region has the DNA TGCAGCGTTGACCTGCTTCTAACGGGAGAGACCCAGTACTTC. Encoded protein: CSVDLLLTGETQYF.

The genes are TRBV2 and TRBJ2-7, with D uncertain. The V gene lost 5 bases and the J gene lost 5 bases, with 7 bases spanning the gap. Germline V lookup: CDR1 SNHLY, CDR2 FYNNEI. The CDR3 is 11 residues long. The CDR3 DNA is TGTGCCAGCAGTAGTGTGGACGAGCAGTACTTC. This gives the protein CASSSVDEQYF.

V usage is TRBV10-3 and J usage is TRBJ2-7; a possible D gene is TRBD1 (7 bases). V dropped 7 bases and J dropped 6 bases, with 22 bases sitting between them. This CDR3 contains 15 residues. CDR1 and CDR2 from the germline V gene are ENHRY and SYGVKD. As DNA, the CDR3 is TGTGCCATCACCGGCGGGGTGACAGGGCGGATCGAGCAGTACTTC. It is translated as CAITGGVTGRIEQYF.

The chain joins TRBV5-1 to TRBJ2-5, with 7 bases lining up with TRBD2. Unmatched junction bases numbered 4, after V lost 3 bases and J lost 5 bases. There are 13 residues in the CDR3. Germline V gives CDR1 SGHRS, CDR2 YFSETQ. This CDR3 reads CASSWSSGETQYF. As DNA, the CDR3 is TGCGCCAGCAGCTGGAGTAGCGGGGAGACCCAGTACTTC.

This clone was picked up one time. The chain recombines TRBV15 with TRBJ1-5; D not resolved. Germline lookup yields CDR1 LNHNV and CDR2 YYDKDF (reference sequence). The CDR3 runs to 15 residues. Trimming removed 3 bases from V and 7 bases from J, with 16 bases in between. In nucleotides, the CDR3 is TGTGCCACCAGCAGTCCCCCGGGAGTGGGCCAGCCCCAGCATTTT. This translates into CATSSPPGVGQPQHF.